A selection of T cell receptor beta chains follows, all from one sample in a study of cytomegalovirus exposure and HLA in healthy donors. Generated by immunoSEQ multiplex PCR, the TCRdb table keeps only in-frame clones and is missing some. The sample carries 30,000 to 35,000 clones, 75% to 85% recorded once. Material for sequencing was PBMCs. The receptors derive from a male donor in good health and CMV-seronegative. Each CDR3 is given with its conserved first and last residue. A D gene is named only where the DNA matches it firmly. Only part of the rows carry a size: once, few, many, or a class if the clone is expanded.

size | J | D | V | CDR3 | DNA
once | TRBJ2-7 | . | TRBV28 | CASAVGYEQYF | TGTGCCAGCGCGGTGGGCTACGAGCAGTACTTC
. | TRBJ2-7 | . | TRBV6-6 | CASSYSPSGTAYEQYF | TGTGCCAGCAGTTACTCCCCCTCCGGGACTGCCTACGAGCAGTACTTC
. | TRBJ1-1 | TRBD1 | TRBV5-4 | CASSRTGGGRTEAFF | TGTGCCAGCAGCCGGACAGGGGGCGGGAGAACTGAAGCTTTCTTT
. | TRBJ1-1 | TRBD1 | TRBV9 | CASSATGSPTEAFF | TGTGCCAGCAGCGCGACAGGGTCCCCCACTGAAGCTTTCTTT
. | TRBJ1-2 | TRBD1 | TRBV18 | CASSPTDRGDGYTF | TGTGCCAGCTCACCAACGGACAGGGGAGATGGCTACACCTTC
. | TRBJ2-7 | . | TRBV11-2 | CASSLRQVAWYEQYF | TGTGCCAGCAGCTTAAGGCAGGTCGCATGGTACGAGCAGTACTTC
. | TRBJ2-5 | . | TRBV7-7 | CASSLGGISGAQETQYF | TGTGCTAGCAGCTTAGGGGGCATTAGCGGAGCCCAAGAGACCCAGTACTTC
. | TRBJ1-5 | . | TRBV10-3 | CAISDRVGGNQPQHF | TGTGCCATCAGTGACAGGGTTGGGGGCAATCAGCCCCAGCATTTT
. | TRBJ1-5 | . | TRBV30 | CAWSIASSGNQPQHF | TGTGCCTGGAGTATAGCTTCATCGGGGAATCAGCCCCAGCATTTT
once | TRBJ1-2 | TRBD1 | TRBV5-1 | CASSRGQGGVADGYTF | TGCGCCAGCAGCCGGGGACAGGGCGGGGTGGCGGATGGCTACACCTTC
. | TRBJ2-1 | . | TRBV6-5 | CASSLSMDEQFF | TGTGCCAGCAGTCTATCGATGGATGAGCAGTTCTTC
. | TRBJ1-2 | . | TRBV9 | CASSVNRAAYGYTF | TGTGCCAGCAGCGTGAACAGGGCCGCCTATGGCTACACCTTC
. | TRBJ1-2 | . | TRBV10-2 | CASSVTESYGYTF | TGCGCCAGCAGTGTCACGGAGTCCTATGGCTACACCTTC
. | TRBJ2-7 | TRBD2 | TRBV6-5 | CASRTGGWAYEQYF | TGTGCCAGCAGGACGGGGGGGTGGGCCTACGAGCAGTACTTC
. | TRBJ1-2 | TRBD1 | TRBV14 | CASSPPTGRPYGYTF | TGTGCCAGCAGCCCCCCGACAGGGAGGCCATATGGCTACACCTTC
. | TRBJ1-4 | TRBD1 | TRBV19 | CASSPQGDSEKLFF | TGTGCCAGTAGTCCCCAAGGGGACAGTGAAAAACTGTTTTTT
. | TRBJ2-7 | . | TRBV5-1 | CASSFRDSRIQWRSYEQYF | TGCGCCAGCAGCTTCCGGGACTCACGGATCCAGTGGAGATCCTACGAGCAGTACTTC
. | TRBJ1-6 | TRBD1 | TRBV25-1 | CASRGTGGLNSPLHF | TGTGCCAGCAGAGGGACAGGGGGCTTAAATTCACCCCTCCACTTT
. | TRBJ1-4 | TRBD1 | TRBV5-1 | CASSAPGQGNEKLFF | TGCGCCAGCAGCGCACCGGGACAGGGAAATGAAAAACTGTTTTTT
. | TRBJ2-3 | . | TRBV5-1 | CASKVSGTDTQYF | TGCGCCAGCAAGGTGTCGGGGACAGATACGCAGTATTTT
. | TRBJ1-2 | . | TRBV6-1 | CASSEGREPYGYTF | TGTGCCAGCAGTGAGGGGCGGGAACCCTATGGCTACACCTTC
. | TRBJ2-7 | . | TRBV9 | CASSAETGRSEQYF | TGTGCCAGCAGCGCCGAGACAGGGAGGAGCGAGCAGTACTTC
. | TRBJ2-1 | . | TRBV5-1 | CASSFDSDFYNEQFF | TGCGCCAGCAGCTTCGACAGTGATTTCTACAATGAGCAGTTCTTC
. | TRBJ1-1 | . | TRBV5-4 | CASSDSLNTEAFF | TGTGCCAGCAGTGACAGCCTGAACACTGAAGCTTTCTTT
. | TRBJ2-6 | . | TRBV7-3 | CASSKQGPDYSGANVLTF | TGTGCCAGCAGCAAACAGGGCCCAGATTACTCTGGGGCCAACGTCCTGACTTTC
. | TRBJ1-6 | . | TRBV28 | CASSFNGGGANSPLHF | TGTGCCAGCAGTTTTAATGGAGGAGGGGCCAATTCACCCCTCCACTTT
. | TRBJ1-1 | . | TRBV30 | CAWSKNTDAEAFF | TGTGCCTGGAGTAAGAATACAGACGCTGAAGCTTTCTTT
once | TRBJ2-1 | TRBD2 | TRBV30 | CAWSVSLAGGNEQFF | TGTGCCTGGAGTGTAAGTCTAGCGGGAGGGAATGAGCAGTTCTTC
. | TRBJ1-1 | . | TRBV30 | CAWRGLRNTEAFF | TGTGCCTGGAGGGGACTGAGGAACACTGAAGCTTTCTTT